This T cell receptor (beta chain) was captured in a study of T-cell reconstitution after alpha-beta-depleted transplantation in children (dated by TCRdb to 2016 to 2017). Background for the entire study: The study quantitatively tracked T-cell immune reconstitution after TCRalphabeta/CD19-depleted allogeneic hematopoietic cell transplantation in children using TCR repertoire profiling.

V has 1 base trimmed and J has 6 bases trimmed; junction bases matching no gene number 2. Including the terminal cysteine and phenylalanine, the CDR3 comprises 14 residues. Only the CDR3 portion is preserved as DNA: 42 bases, with reading frame beginning at the first base. Per the germline V gene, LGHNA is the CDR1 and YSLEER is the CDR2. The library relied on PCR. The instrument was an Illumina HiSeq 2500. TCR libraries were prepared with molecular barcoding, using unique molecular identifiers to normalize TCRbeta repertoire quantification. The public reads were run again by TCRdb, first through fastp at Q25 and then through MiXCR, and only productive beta chains were kept. Each entry is one CDR3 protein sequence, shown with its most common DNA and genes. In all, the sample holds 330,000 or so distinct CDR3 sequences, and around a tenth of those were seen once. The leading ten clones occupy around 2.4% of the sample.

As for this clonotype: The antigen it binds to is not known. One base away there is no much larger clone; base qualities are not given.

The V and J genes are TRBV4-3 and TRBJ2-3; 9 of the junction bases match TRBD2. Sequencing was performed on PBMCs from the stem cell graft donor, taken from the stem cell graft. This receptor was taken from a human donor who donated a stem cell graft to a child with acute lymphoblastic leukemia. DNA sequence: TGCGCCAGCAGCCAAGTAGGACTAGCGGATACGCAGTATTTT. It is translated as CASSQVGLADTQYF.